This passage covers 22 T cell receptor beta chains from one sample sequenced in a study of vaccination effects on CD4 cells after COVID-19. Their recognized antigens are unknown. Method: immunoSEQ multiplex PCR; TCRdb's copy keeps in-frame clones and lacks some. The sample consists of some 69,000 clones, about 73% of them appearing once. The culture ran for around nine days, and then CD4+ T cells were isolated. Participants received two doses of either the BNT162b2 or mRNA-1273 vaccine. Source: CD4+ T cells from PBMCs cultured without peptide, taken after COVID-19 vaccination. The receptors come from a human donor who received a COVID-19 vaccine.

V and J are TRBV5-5 and TRBJ1-1; D gene unclear. CDR1 is SGHKS, CDR2 YYEKEE, per germline (reference sequence). The germline V and J ends were trimmed by 1 base and 1 base, with 8 bases remaining between them. The CDR3 runs 14 residues. CDR3 in amino acids: CASSLYSGNTEAFF. The CDR3 bases are TGTGCCAGCAGCTTGTATTCAGGGAACACTGAAGCTTTCTTT.

This sequence joins TRBV6-5 and TRBJ2-7; 7 bases are a match to TRBD2. CDR1 is MNHEY, CDR2 SVGAGI, per germline. The ends lost 4 bases at V and 0 bases at J; junction bases unmatched: 6. The CDR3 spans 15 residues. DNA for the CDR3: TGTGCCAGCAGTTCTGGGGAGGGGAACTCCTACGAGCAGTACGTC. This encodes CASSSGEGNSYEQYV.

This chain connects TRBV19 to TRBJ1-4, with a weak D call TRBD1 (6 bases). Germline assignment: CDR1 LNHDA and CDR2 SQIVND (reference sequence). The CDR3 contains 15 residues. V lost 6 bases to trimming and J lost 6 bases, with 17 bases between them. The CDR3 sequence is CASRMDSLNDEKLFF. Here the CDR3 DNA reads TGTGCCAGTAGGATGGACAGTTTAAATGATGAAAAACTGTTTTTT. The full variable domain, completed using reference TRBV19 and TRBJ1-4, is DGGITQSPKYLFRKEGQNVTLSCEQNLNHDAMYWYRQDPGQGLRLIYYSQIVNDFQKGDIAEGYSVSREKKESFPLTVTSAQKNPTAFYLCASRMDSLNDEKLFFGSGTQLSVL.

V and J are TRBV5-5 and TRBJ2-2; 8 nucleotides align to TRBD1. The junction had 9 bases not matched to a gene; V was cut back by 4 bases and J by 4 bases. The CDR3 spans 16 residues. Germline V lookup: CDR1 SGHKS, CDR2 YYEKEE (reference sequence). This chain's CDR3 is CASSHGDRPLTGELFF. Here the CDR3 DNA reads TGTGCCAGCAGCCATGGGGACAGGCCTCTCACCGGGGAGCTGTTTTTT.

The J gene is TRBJ2-1, the V gene TRBV3-1 (or the pseudogene TRBV3-2); D uncertain. The CDR3 is 14 residues long. Germline assignment: CDR1 LGHDT and CDR2 YNNKEL (reference sequence). V lost 4 bases and J lost 4, with 11 bases in between. The CDR3 reads CASSRLTVYNEQFF. CDR3 nucleotide sequence: TGTGCCAGCAGCCGATTAACGGTATACAATGAGCAGTTCTTC.

This clone was seen a few times. The chain employs TRBV19 and TRBJ2-1; TRBD1 matches 9 bases. The CDR3 loop spans 13 amino acids. Per germline, CDR1 LNHDA and CDR2 SQIVND (reference sequence). J was trimmed by 6 bases and V by 6 bases; bases with no gene match: 3. CDR3 loop: CASRDRGGNEQFF. CDR3 in DNA: TGTGCCAGTAGGGACAGGGGCGGCAATGAGCAGTTCTTC.

This clone was counted a few times. The chain employs TRBV5-6 and TRBJ2-7, with 8 bases that match TRBD1. The germline gives CDR1 SGHDT, CDR2 YYEEEE. The CDR3 runs to 15 residues. Trimming removed 2 bases from V and 3 bases from J; junction bases left unmatched: 7. DNA of the CDR3: TGTGCCAGCAGCTTAGGGGACAGGACCTACTACGAGCAGTACGTC. Residues: CASSLGDRTYYEQYV.

Only one count was recorded for this clone. CDR3 in amino acids: CASRRITTGGISYEQYV. DNA of the CDR3: TGTGCCAGCCGACGTATCACTACAGGGGGTATCTCCTACGAGCAGTACGTC. This chain connects TRBV5-6 to TRBJ2-7; TRBD1 matches at 8 bases. Germline V gene data show CDR1 as SGHDT and CDR2 as YYEEEE. J lost 0 bases, V lost 7 bases, and 15 bases had no gene match. The CDR3 extends over 17 amino acids.

This clone came up once. The rearrangement joins TRBV5-8 to TRBJ1-1; tentatively, D is TRBD1 (5 bases). Trimming took off 3 bases at V and 4 bases at J, with 16 bases between the two ends. This CDR3 spans 15 amino acids. Germline V gives CDR1 SGHTS, CDR2 YDEGEE. In DNA, the CDR3 is TGTGCCAGCAGCTCCGGGAGGACTAGGGGCACTGAAGCTTTCTTT. It yields the protein CASSSGRTRGTEAFF. The whole variable domain, filled in from reference TRBV5-8 and TRBJ1-1, reads EAGVTQSPTHLIKTRGQQATLRCSPISGHTSVYWYQQALGLGLQFLLWYDEGEERNRGNFPPRFSGRQFPNYSSELNVNALELEDSALYLCASSSGRTRGTEAFFGQGTRLTVV.

This clone was seen just once. This chain links TRBV7-2 with TRBJ1-2, with a tentative D call TRBD1 (5 bases). The CDR3 extends over 12 amino acids. Per germline, CDR1 SGHTA and CDR2 FQGNSA. V lost 5 bases and J lost 4, with 8 bases in between. Here the CDR3 DNA reads TGTGCCAGCAGCCCCGACAGCTATGGCTACACCTTC. Residues: CASSPDSYGYTF.

The rearrangement uses TRBV20-1 and TRBJ2-2, with a weak D call TRBD2 (6 bases). CDR1 and CDR2 (germline): DFQATT, SNEGSKA (reference sequence). This CDR3 has 15 residues. V lost 3 bases and J lost 0, with 11 bases in between. The CDR3 spells CSASSLATNTGELFF. In DNA, the CDR3 is TGCAGTGCTAGTTCCCTAGCGACGAACACCGGGGAGCTGTTTTTT.

This chain joins TRBV24-1 and TRBJ2-1, with TRBD2 identical over 9 bases. Trimming cost V 2 bases and J 3 bases; bases outside gene matches: 13. CDR1 and CDR2 (germline): KGHDR, SFDVKD. The CDR3 covers 19 residues. The CDR3 spells CATSDSSIGSGGLYNEQFF. The CDR3 DNA follows: TGTGCCACCAGTGATTCTTCTATAGGTAGCGGGGGCCTCTACAATGAGCAGTTCTTC.

The chain employs TRBV5-6 and TRBJ2-7; D is uncertain. V dropped 1 base and J dropped 2 bases, with 10 bases sitting between them. The CDR3 is made up of 14 amino acids. Germline loops: CDR1 SGHDT, CDR2 YYEEEE. CDR3 protein: CASSLSAKPYEQYV. The CDR3 DNA reads as TGTGCCAGCAGCTTGTCTGCTAAACCCTACGAGCAGTACGTC.

This rearrangement joins TRBV7-3 to TRBJ2-1, with 7 bases identical to TRBD2. The CDR3 totals 14 residues. V shed 3 bases, J shed 1 base, and the junction held 0 bases outside the gene matches. In germline, CDR1 is SGHTA, CDR2 FQGTGA. As DNA, the CDR3 is TGTGCCAGCAGCTTCGGGGGGTCCTACAATGAGCAGTTCTTC. This translates into CASSFGGSYNEQFF.

The chain has TRBV4-3 and TRBJ2-2, with 13 bases fitting TRBD2. CDR1 LGHNA and CDR2 YSLEER come from the germline V gene. The junction had 5 bases not matched to a gene; V was cut back by 1 base and J by 3 bases. This CDR3 is 18 amino acids long. CDR3 DNA sequence: TGCGCCAGCAGCCAAGCCCCACTAGCGGGGGGGGACACCGGGGAGCTGTTTTTT. Protein product: CASSQAPLAGGDTGELFF.

This clone was counted a few times. The chain joins TRBV10-3 to TRBJ2-7; a weak D match, TRBD2 (5 bases). Germline CDR1 is ENHRY and CDR2 is SYGVKD. There are 13 residues in the CDR3. The V gene lost 0 bases and the J gene lost 7 bases, with 10 bases spanning the gap. The CDR3 DNA reads TGTGCCATCAGTGAGTCTCCCGGGGTAGAGCAGTACGTC. Its protein is CAISESPGVEQYV.

V is TRBV24-1 and J is TRBJ1-2; D unresolved. This CDR3 is 13 amino acids long. Germline V CDR1 and CDR2: KGHDR, SFDVKD. V dropped 2 bases and J dropped 8 bases, with 11 bases sitting between them. In DNA form, the CDR3 reads TGTGCCACCAGTGATTCCAGAGCGGGAGGCTACACCTTC. Translation: CATSDSRAGGYTF.

The CDR3 DNA is TGCAGCGGTGACTCAGGGGATGGTGGCTACACCTTC. It specifies CSGDSGDGGYTF. The V and J genes are TRBV29-1 and TRBJ1-2; D is possibly TRBD1 (6 bases). V was cut by 7 bases and J by 7 bases, with 16 bases left in between. The CDR3 has 12 amino acids. The V gene's germline CDR1 is SQVTM and CDR2 ANQGSEA. The complete variable domain, with remaining parts taken from reference TRBV29-1 and TRBJ1-2, reads SAVISQKPSRDICQRGTSLTIQCQVDSQVTMMFWYRQQPGQSLTLIATANQGSEATYESGFVIDKFPISRPNLTFSTLTVSNMSPEDSSIYLCSGDSGDGGYTFGSGTRLTVV.

The chain uses TRBV24-1 and TRBJ2-3, with D possibly matching TRBD2 (6 bases). Germline CDR1 and CDR2: KGHDR and SFDVKD. The CDR3 extends over 12 amino acids. Trimming pared 9 bases from V and 2 bases from J, leaving 8 bases between. The CDR3 bases are TGTGCCACCCGGGGGAACACAGATACGCAGTATTTT. Its translation: CATRGNTDTQYF.

This sequence joins TRBV6-1 and TRBJ2-7; D gene ambiguous. The CDR3 length is 15 residues. Deletions cut 2 bases from V and 2 bases from J, with 13 bases between. Germline loops: CDR1 MNHNS, CDR2 SASEGT. CDR3 nucleotides: TGTGCCAGCAGTGAATTTTTGCAGAGCCCCTACGAGCAGTACGTC. This gives the protein CASSEFLQSPYEQYV.

Here the CDR3 DNA reads TGTGCCAGAAGCTTAGCAAAGGGTCAGGTGAACAATGAGCAGTTCTTC. Its translation: CARSLAKGQVNNEQFF. This chain links TRBV7-5 with TRBJ2-1. TRBV7-5 is annotated as a pseudogene. CDR3 length: 16 residues.

The chain has TRBV7-3 and TRBJ2-7; the D gene is possibly TRBD1 (6 bases). V was trimmed by 5 bases and J by 3 bases, leaving 14 bases between them. From germline, CDR1 is SGHTA and CDR2 FQGTGA. The CDR3 has 14 amino acids. The CDR3 DNA sequence: TGTGCCAGCAGCCACGAACGGACAGACTACGAGCAGTACGTC. It is translated as CASSHERTDYEQYV.